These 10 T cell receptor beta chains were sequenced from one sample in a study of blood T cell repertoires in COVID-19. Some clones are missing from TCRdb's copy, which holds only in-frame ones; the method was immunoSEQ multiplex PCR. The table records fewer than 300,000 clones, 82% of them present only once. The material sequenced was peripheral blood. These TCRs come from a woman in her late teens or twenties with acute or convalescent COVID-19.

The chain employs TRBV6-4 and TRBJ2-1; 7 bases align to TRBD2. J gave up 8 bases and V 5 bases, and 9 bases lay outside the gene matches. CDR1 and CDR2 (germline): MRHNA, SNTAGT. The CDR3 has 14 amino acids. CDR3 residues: CASSRGGSSDEQFF. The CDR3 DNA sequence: TGTGCCAGCAGTCGCGGGGGTAGCAGCGATGAGCAGTTCTTC.

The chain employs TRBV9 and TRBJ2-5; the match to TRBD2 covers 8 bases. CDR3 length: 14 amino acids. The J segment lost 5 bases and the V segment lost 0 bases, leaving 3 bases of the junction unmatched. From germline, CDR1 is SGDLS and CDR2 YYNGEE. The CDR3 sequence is CASSVDPSGETQYF. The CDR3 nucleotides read TGTGCCAGCAGCGTAGACCCTAGCGGGGAGACCCAGTACTTC.

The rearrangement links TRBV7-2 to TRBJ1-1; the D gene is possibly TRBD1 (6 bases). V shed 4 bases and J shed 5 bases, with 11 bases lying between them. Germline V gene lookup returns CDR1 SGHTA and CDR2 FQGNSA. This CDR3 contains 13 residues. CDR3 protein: CASSSQGGTEAFF. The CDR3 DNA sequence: TGTGCCAGCAGCTCACAGGGAGGGACTGAAGCTTTCTTT. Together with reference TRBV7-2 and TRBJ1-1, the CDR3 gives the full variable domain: GAGVSQSPSNKVTEKGKDVELRCDPISGHTALYWYRQSLGQGLEFLIYFQGNSAPDKSGLPSDRFSAERTGGSVSTLTIQRTQQEDSAVYLCASSSQGGTEAFFGQGTRLTVV.

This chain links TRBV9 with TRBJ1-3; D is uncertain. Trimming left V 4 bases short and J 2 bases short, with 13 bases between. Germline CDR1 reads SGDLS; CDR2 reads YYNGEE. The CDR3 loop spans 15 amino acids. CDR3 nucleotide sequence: TGTGCCAGCAGCCCACAGTTTAGAACTGGAAACACCATATATTTT. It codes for CASSPQFRTGNTIYF.

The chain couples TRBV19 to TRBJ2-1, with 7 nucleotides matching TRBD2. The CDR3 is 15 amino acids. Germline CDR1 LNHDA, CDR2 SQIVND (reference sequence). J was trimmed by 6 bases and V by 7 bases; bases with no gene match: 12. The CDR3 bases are TGTGCCAGTACCTCACTAGCGATGGCGACCAATGAGCAGTTCTTC. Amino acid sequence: CASTSLAMATNEQFF. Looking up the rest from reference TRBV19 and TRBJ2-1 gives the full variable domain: DGGITQSPKYLFRKEGQNVTLSCEQNLNHDAMYWYRQDPGQGLRLIYYSQIVNDFQKGDIAEGYSVSREKKESFPLTVTSAQKNPTAFYLCASTSLAMATNEQFFGPGTRLTVL.

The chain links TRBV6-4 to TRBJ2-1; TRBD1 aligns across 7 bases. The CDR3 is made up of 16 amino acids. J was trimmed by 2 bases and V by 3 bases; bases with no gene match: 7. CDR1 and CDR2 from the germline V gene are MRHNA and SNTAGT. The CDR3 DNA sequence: TGTGCCAGCAGTGAGGAAGGGACAGAGGCCTACAATGAGCAGTTCTTC. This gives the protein CASSEEGTEAYNEQFF.

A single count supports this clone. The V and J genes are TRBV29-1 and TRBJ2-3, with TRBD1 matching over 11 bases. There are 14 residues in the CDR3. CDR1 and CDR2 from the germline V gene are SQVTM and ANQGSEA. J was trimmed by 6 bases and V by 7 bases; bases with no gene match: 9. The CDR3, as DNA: TGCAGCGCATCCGGGACAGGGGGTTCCGATACGCAGTATTTT. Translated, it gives CSASGTGGSDTQYF.

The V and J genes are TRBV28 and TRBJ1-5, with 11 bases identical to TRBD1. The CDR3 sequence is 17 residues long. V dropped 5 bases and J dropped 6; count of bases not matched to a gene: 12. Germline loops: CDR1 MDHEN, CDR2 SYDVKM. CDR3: CASSAEGTGGSFQPQHF. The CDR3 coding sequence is TGTGCCAGCAGTGCCGAGGGGACAGGGGGATCTTTTCAGCCCCAGCATTTT.

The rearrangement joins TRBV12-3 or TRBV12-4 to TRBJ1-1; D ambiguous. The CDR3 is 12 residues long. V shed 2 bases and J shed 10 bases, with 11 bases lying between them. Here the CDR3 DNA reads TGTGCCAGCAGTTTAACAGCGGGCGGAGCTTTCTTT. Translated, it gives CASSLTAGGAFF.

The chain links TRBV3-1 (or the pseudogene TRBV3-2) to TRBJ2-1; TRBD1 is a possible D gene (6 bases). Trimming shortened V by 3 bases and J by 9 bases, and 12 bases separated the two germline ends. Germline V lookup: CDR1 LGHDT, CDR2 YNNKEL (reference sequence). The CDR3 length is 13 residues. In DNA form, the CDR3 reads TGTGCCAGCAGCCATTCCTTAGGGGGTGAGCAGTTCTTC. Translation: CASSHSLGGEQFF.